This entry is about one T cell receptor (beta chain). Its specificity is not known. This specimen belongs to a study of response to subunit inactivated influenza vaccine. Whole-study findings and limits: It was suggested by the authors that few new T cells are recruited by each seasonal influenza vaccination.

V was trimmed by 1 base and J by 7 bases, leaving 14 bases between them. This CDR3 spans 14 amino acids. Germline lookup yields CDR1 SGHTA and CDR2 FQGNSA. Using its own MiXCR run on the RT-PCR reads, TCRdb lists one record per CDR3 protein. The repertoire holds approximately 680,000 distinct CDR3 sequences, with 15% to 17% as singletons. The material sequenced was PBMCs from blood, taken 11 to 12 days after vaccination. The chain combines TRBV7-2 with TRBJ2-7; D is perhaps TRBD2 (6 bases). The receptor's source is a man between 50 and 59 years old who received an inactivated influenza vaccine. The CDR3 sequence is CASSLVTGVGEQYF. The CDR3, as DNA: TGTGCCAGCAGCTTAGTTACGGGGGTTGGAGAGCAGTACTTC.